This TCR beta chain was retrieved from a study of CXCR3-negative and CXCR3-positive naive CD8 T cells. Study-wide results and limits: Relative to CXCR3-negative naive cells, CXCR3-positive naive cells had more hydrophobic TRB CDR3s. With surface CD5 comparable between naive subsets, TCR strength was estimated using properties derived from the TRB CDR3.

For this clonotype: Its target is unknown.

Per germline, CDR1 KGHSH and CDR2 LQKENI. The CDR3 runs to 16 residues. Using triplicate sorts, some 300,000 cells were collected each time from every CD8+ T cell subset. UMI-labeled 5' RACE TRB cDNA libraries were prepared from the cells. After re-calling the 5' RACE reads, TCRdb lists one entry per CDR3 protein, DNA absent. The sample has about 120,000 distinct CDR3 sequences. The TCR sequence derives from a human donor in good health. Some clones in this sample may be carry-over from other donors' samples. The sequencing input was naive CXCR3+ CD8+ T cells from blood. Described subset: CD45RO-CCR7+CD27+CD95- naive CD8+ T cells expressing CXCR3 (TNR3+). The chain combines TRBV18 with TRBJ2-7. CDR3 sequence reads: CASSPSGTTAYYEQYF.